This TCR beta chain emerged from a study of T cells in Graves' hyperthyroidism and ophthalmopathy. General observations from the study: Most clonotypes expanded in thyroid above 0.001 were likewise present in blood.

Authors of the study amplified TCR beta CDR3 regions from RNA transcripts. When the TCR CDR3 underwent first-round RT-PCR, the HTBI primer set was used. One entry per CDR3 protein, called by TCRdb with MiXCR from the multiplex PCR reads. The repertoire has about 590,000 distinct CDR3 sequences, 15% to 19% of them found once; the top ten carry about 7%. A note on this clonotype: What it binds is not known.

CDR1 is SGHAT, CDR2 FQDESV, per germline (reference sequence). CDR3 length: 15 amino acids. Trimming at V came to 2 bases and at J to 0 bases, leaving 3 bases not matched to a gene. This clonotype was obtained from a woman younger than 45 with Graves' hyperthyroidism. The sequenced sample was blood. V is TRBV11-1 and J is TRBJ2-5, with TRBD2 identical over 7 bases. The DNA for the CDR3 is TGTGCCAGCAGCTTATGGGGGGGGGACCAAGAGACCCAGTACTTC. As protein: CASSLWGGDQETQYF.